The 9 T cell receptor beta chains presented below share a single source sample, sequenced in a study of control samples from healthy donors and cancer patients. Using immunoSEQ multiplex PCR, the repertoire was profiled, and TCRdb retains in-frame clones only, with some absent. The top ten hold around a tenth of the sample, which has roughly 90,000 clones, approximately 78% seen once. Sequenced material: blood. All receptors come from a woman aged 55-69 years in good health.

The rearrangement joins TRBV5-1 to TRBJ1-2, with D unclear. V was pared by 0 bases and J by 4 bases, with 10 bases between. CDR1 SGHRS and CDR2 YFSETQ come from the germline V gene. CDR3 size: 14 residues. The CDR3, as DNA: TGCGCCAGCAGCTTGGCGGGTTCAGGCTATGGCTACACCTTC. This sequence encodes CASSLAGSGYGYTF.

For the CDR3, the DNA is TGTGCCAGCAGCCCTCATAAAGGGGGCAGGAGTTCACCCCTCCACTTT. Its translation: CASSPHKGGRSSPLHF. The V call is TRBV7-8, the J call TRBJ1-6; TRBD1 matches 7 bases. The CDR3 spans 16 residues. Trimming took 5 bases from V and 9 from J; bases not matched to a gene: 13. Germline V gene lookup returns CDR1 SGHVS and CDR2 FQNEAQ. The variable domain in full, completed from reference TRBV7-8 and TRBJ1-6, reads GAGVSQSPRYKVAKRGQDVALRCDPISGHVSLFWYQQALGQGPEFLTYFQNEAQLDKSGLPSDRFFAERPEGSVSTLKIQRTQQEDSAVYLCASSPHKGGRSSPLHFGNGTRLTVT.

The V gene is TRBV19, the J gene TRBJ1-4; D unclear. The germline gives CDR1 LNHDA, CDR2 SQIVND (reference sequence). The CDR3 contains 13 residues. V lost 11 bases to trimming and J lost 5 bases, with 15 bases between them. The CDR3 protein is CASRTLNNEKLFF. In nucleotides, the CDR3 is TGTGCCTCCCGGACTTTGAACAATGAAAAACTGTTTTTT.

The chain links TRBV2 to TRBJ2-1; D gene uncertain. There are 13 residues in the CDR3. The germline gives CDR1 SNHLY, CDR2 FYNNEI. Deletions cut 10 bases from V and 6 bases from J, with 16 bases between. CDR3: CATRQNYGNEQFF. The CDR3 DNA reads as TGTGCCACCCGGCAAAACTACGGCAATGAGCAGTTCTTC.

This clone occurred a few times. The chain recombines TRBV11-2 with TRBJ1-1; weak D call: TRBD1 (6 bases). CDR3 length equals 14 residues. CDR1 is SGHAT, CDR2 FQNNGV, per germline. V was pared by 2 bases and J by 3 bases, with 10 bases between. The CDR3 here is CASSLPRQDTEAFF. The CDR3 nucleotides read TGTGCCAGCAGCTTACCACGACAGGACACTGAAGCTTTCTTT.

V usage is TRBV5-8 and J usage is TRBJ2-3, with a possible D match to TRBD2 (5 bases). Germline CDR1 SGHTS, CDR2 YDEGEE. The CDR3 runs to 15 residues. V was pared by 2 bases and J by 1 base, with 11 bases between. CDR3 nucleotide sequence: TGTGCCAGCAGCTTTCGGGGTTTGGGCACAGATACGCAGTATTTT. As protein: CASSFRGLGTDTQYF.

This clone was seen a few times. The chain joins TRBV2 to TRBJ2-7; TRBD2 aligns across 7 bases. Per the germline V gene, CDR1 is SNHLY and CDR2 is FYNNEI. The V segment lost 1 base and the J segment 2 bases; nucleotides outside the gene matches: 2. This CDR3 is built from 14 residues. The CDR3 DNA reads as TGTGCCAGCAGTGAAGTCCGGGAGGCCTACGAGCAGTACTTC. The encoded protein is CASSEVREAYEQYF.

Here the CDR3 reads CASSLSLAGPNEQFF. For the CDR3, the DNA is TGTGCCAGCAGCTTAAGCCTAGCGGGACCCAATGAGCAGTTCTTC. V is TRBV11-3 and J is TRBJ2-1; 9 nucleotides align to TRBD2. V gave up 2 bases and J gave up 6 bases; unmatched junction bases: 5. CDR3 length: 15 residues. Germline values: CDR1 SGHNT, CDR2 YENEEA.

This sequence joins TRBV28 and TRBJ2-2; 10 bases align to TRBD2. Trimming cost V 1 base and J 4 bases; bases outside gene matches: 3. This CDR3 is built from 16 residues. The V gene's germline CDR1 is MDHEN and CDR2 SYDVKM. CDR3 nucleotides: TGTGCCAGCAGTTTATTGGGACTAGCGCTCACCGGGGAGCTGTTTTTT. Protein product: CASSLLGLALTGELFF.